This T cell receptor beta chain is from a study of beta chain features in type 1 diabetes (dated by TCRdb to 2016 to 2019). For the wider study: Mean age, gender distribution, total cell number and subset yield were not different between patients and healthy donors. The study compared TCRB repertoires of sorted circulating CD4+ T cell subsets between recently diagnosed type 1 diabetes patients and matched healthy donors. A total of about 100,000,000 sorted cells were examined across all samples, and RNA yield correlated strongly with the number of cells per subset. Regulatory and stem cell-like memory subsets were isolated from only 8 patients and about eight healthy donors, whereas naive and central memory subsets came from all 30 or so donors.

Each donor gave one peripheral blood draw, averaging around 0.11 L, which was collected into heparinised tubes. A BD FACSAria II and a panel including CD45RO, CCR7, CD25, CD127, CD95 and CD27 were used to sort naive, central memory, regulatory and stem cell-like memory CD4+ T cells. A purity above 95% was achieved for all sorted populations. Right away, PBMCs were isolated by Lymphoprep density gradient centrifugation and were stained directly, with no culture step. So that batch effects would be minimized, each experiment stained and sorted samples in pairs, pairing one healthy donor with one patient. From cysteine to phenylalanine, the CDR3 is 14 amino acids long. CDR3 DNA only is kept here, 42 bases in frame from base 1. The germline V gene gives CDR1 as KGHSH and CDR2 as LQKENI. The junction shows trimming of 0 bases on V and 4 bases on J, plus 10 bases between the germline ends. The entire amount of isolated RNA was reverse transcribed using the High Capacity cDNA Reverse Transcription Kit, so the sequenced TCRB transcripts were expressed ones. Naive, central memory and regulatory T cell samples underwent deep immunoSEQ sequencing, averaging about 3.57 million total reads per sample. Sorted cells were lysed in RLT buffer and RNA was extracted with DNase-treated RNeasy Micro or Mini kits, depending on cell number. Each cell subset was processed separately to prevent cross-contamination, with patient and healthy donor samples processed together. The immunoSEQ multiplex PCR was used to amplify TCRB sequences from cDNA, yielding 87-bp fragments that span the CDR3 region. Amplicons were sequenced on the Illumina HiSeq platform. Regarding the original processing steps: Synthetic template baselines were used to correct PCR bias computationally, reads within Hamming distance 2 were collapsed, and singletons that could not be merged were discarded. By aligning reads against IMGT, V, D and J genes, CDR3 length, and insertions or deletions at six rearrangement sites were assigned. Within each subset, clonotype counts were normalized to sorted cell number, after which true diversity and Gini coefficients were computed with the tcR R package. Repertoire sharing was quantified using the overlap coefficient calculated on TCRB nucleotide sequences. In TCRdb, the immuneACCESS table is reduced to in-frame sequences with V and J assigned. These tables do not hold every clone; where another copy was compared, an unresolved V gene accounts for under half, and the others remain unexplained. That table furnishes V, J and clone size, whereas the DNA furnished D and trimming. Within this sample are some 150,000 clones, with approximately 8.7% of them counted one time only. The ten largest clones represent about 0.7% of the sample.

This clone was counted at least ten times. Its antigen remains undetermined. No much larger clone exists at a distance of one base, and base qualities are not known. What the study reported, not specific to this receptor: Shorter templates might have been favored by PCR, but patient and control samples were amplified and corrected together, so both groups would have been affected equally by any skew. HLA sub-analyses involved small numbers of individuals, so any influence of HLA type on TCRB rearrangement remained unresolved. Because cDNA was sequenced instead of genomic DNA, activated cells with high expression could be over-represented, although the groups did not differ in activation or CD3 levels. Naive, central memory and regulatory TCRB repertoires appeared to be more similar among patients than among healthy donors. At VDJ recombination sites, type 1 diabetes patients had fewer insertions and more deleted nucleotides, which implies abnormalities in thymic rearrangement. Type 1 diabetes patients showed a moderate but significant shortening of TCRB CDR3 length in all four CD4+ subsets.

Sequenced: central memory CD4+ T cells from blood. The sequence links TRBV18 to TRBJ2-7; TRBD2 might be the D gene, on 6 matching bases. The sequence came from a woman aged 30 to 39 with type 1 diabetes. The CDR3 region reads CASSPPGGRYEQYF. The DNA sequence is given as TGTGCCAGCTCACCACCGGGGGGACGGTACGAGCAGTACTTC.